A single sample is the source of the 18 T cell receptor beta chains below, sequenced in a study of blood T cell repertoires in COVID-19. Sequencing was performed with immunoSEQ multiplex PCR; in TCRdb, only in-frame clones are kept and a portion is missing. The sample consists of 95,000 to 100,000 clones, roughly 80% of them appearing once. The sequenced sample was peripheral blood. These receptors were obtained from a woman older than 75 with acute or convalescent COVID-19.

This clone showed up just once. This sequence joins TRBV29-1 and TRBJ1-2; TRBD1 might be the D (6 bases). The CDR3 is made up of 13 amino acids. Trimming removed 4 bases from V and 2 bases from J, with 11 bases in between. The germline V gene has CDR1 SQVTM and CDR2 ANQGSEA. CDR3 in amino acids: CSVGDMLNYGYTF. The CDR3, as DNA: TGCAGCGTTGGGGACATGCTAAACTATGGCTACACCTTC.

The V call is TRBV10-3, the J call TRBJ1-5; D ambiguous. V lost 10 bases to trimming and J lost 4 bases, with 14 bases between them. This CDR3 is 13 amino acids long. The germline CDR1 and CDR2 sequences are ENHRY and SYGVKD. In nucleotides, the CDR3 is TGTGCCACCTCGCTAGGTTATAATCAGCCCCAGCATTTT. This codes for CATSLGYNQPQHF.

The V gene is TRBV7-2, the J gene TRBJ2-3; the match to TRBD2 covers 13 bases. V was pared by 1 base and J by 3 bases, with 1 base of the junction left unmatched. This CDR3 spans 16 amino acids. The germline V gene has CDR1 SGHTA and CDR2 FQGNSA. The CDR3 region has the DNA TGTGCCAGCAGCTTAGTGGGACTAGCGGGAACAGATACGCAGTATTTT. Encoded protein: CASSLVGLAGTDTQYF.

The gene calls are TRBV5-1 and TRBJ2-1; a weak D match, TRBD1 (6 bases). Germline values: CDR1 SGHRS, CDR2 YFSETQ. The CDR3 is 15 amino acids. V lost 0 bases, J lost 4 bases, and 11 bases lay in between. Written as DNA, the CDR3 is TGCGCCAGCAGCTTGGGACAGGCGCCTTACAATGAGCAGTTCTTC. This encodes CASSLGQAPYNEQFF. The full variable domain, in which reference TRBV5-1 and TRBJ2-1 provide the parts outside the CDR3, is KAGVTQTPRYLIKTRGQQVTLSCSPISGHRSVSWYQQTPGQGLQFLFEYFSETQRNKGNFPGRFSGRQFSNSRSEMNVSTLELGDSALYLCASSLGQAPYNEQFFGPGTRLTVL.

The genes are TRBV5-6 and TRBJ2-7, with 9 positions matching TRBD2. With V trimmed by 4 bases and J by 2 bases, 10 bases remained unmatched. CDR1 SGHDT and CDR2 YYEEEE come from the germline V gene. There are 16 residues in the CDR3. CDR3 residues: CASSRLGAGGTYEQYV. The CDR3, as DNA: TGTGCCAGCAGCCGCCTCGGGGCGGGGGGGACCTACGAGCAGTACGTC.

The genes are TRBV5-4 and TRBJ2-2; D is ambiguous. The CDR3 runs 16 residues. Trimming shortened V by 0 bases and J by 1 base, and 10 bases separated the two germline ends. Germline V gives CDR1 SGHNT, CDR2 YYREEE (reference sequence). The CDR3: CASSLALVGNTGELFF. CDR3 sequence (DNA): TGTGCCAGCAGCTTGGCGCTAGTGGGGAACACCGGGGAGCTGTTTTTT.

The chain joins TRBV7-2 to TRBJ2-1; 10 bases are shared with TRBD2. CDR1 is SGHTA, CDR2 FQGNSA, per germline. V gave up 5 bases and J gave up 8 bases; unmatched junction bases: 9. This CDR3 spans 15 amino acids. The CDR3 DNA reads TGTGCCAGCAGCCCCGGAACTAGCGGGGTGGATGAGCAGTTCTTC. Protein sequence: CASSPGTSGVDEQFF.

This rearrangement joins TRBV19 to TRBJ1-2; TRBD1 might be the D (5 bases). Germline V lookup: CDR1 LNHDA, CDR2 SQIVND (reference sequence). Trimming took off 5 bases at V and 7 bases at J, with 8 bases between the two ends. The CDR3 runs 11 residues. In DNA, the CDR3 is TGTGCCAGTAGTGACAGACGTGGCTACACCTTC. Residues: CASSDRRGYTF.

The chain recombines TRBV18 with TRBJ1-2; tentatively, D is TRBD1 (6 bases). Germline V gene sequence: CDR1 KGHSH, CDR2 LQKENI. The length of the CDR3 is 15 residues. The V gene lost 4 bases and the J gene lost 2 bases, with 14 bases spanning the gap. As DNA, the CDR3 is TGTGCCAGCTCACTTTCCCGAGGACAGAACTATGGCTACACCTTC. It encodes CASSLSRGQNYGYTF.

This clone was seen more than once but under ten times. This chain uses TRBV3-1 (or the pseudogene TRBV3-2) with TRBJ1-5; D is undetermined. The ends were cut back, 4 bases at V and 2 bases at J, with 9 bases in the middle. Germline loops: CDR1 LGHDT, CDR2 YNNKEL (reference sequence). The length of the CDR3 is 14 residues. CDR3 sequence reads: CASSPTVGNQPQHF. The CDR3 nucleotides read TGTGCCAGCAGCCCAACAGTGGGCAATCAGCCCCAGCATTTT.

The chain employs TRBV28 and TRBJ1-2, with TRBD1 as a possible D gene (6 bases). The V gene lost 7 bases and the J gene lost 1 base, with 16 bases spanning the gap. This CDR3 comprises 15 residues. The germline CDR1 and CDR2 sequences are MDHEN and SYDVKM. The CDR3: CASKPTGSLNYGYTF. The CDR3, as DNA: TGTGCCAGCAAACCTACAGGGAGTCTTAACTATGGCTACACCTTC.

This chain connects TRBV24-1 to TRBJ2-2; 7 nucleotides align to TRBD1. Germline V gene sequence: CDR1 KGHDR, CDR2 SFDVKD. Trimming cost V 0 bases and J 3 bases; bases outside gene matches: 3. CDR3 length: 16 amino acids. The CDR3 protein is CATSDLRQGDTGELFF. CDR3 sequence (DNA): TGTGCCACCAGTGATTTGCGGCAGGGGGACACCGGGGAGCTGTTTTTT.

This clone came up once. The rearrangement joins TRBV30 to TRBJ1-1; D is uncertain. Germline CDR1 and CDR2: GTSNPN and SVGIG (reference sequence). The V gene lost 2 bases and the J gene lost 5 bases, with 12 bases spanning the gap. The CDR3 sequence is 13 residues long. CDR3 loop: CAWSTGVRTEAFF. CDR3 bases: TGTGCCTGGAGTACTGGAGTGAGGACTGAAGCTTTCTTT.

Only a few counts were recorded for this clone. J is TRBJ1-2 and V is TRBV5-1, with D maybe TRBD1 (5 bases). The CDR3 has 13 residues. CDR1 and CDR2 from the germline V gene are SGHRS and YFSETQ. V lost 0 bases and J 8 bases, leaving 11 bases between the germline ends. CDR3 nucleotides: TGCGCCAGCAGCTTGGCTAAGGGGTTAGGCTACACCTTC. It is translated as CASSLAKGLGYTF.

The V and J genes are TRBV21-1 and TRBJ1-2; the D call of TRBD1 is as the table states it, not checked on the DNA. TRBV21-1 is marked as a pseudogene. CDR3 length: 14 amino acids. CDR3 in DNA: TGTGCCACTTCAAGGACCCCTGACAGACATGGCTACACCTTC. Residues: CATSRTPDRHGYTF.

This CDR3 reads CASSSGTVRADTQYF. The CDR3 DNA reads as TGTGCCAGCAGTTCCGGGACAGTCAGGGCGGATACGCAGTATTTT. V gene TRBV28 combines with J gene TRBJ2-3; 7 bases fit TRBD1. CDR1 is MDHEN, CDR2 SYDVKM, per germline. CDR3 length: 15 residues. V lost 4 bases, J lost 6 bases, and 10 bases stayed unmatched.

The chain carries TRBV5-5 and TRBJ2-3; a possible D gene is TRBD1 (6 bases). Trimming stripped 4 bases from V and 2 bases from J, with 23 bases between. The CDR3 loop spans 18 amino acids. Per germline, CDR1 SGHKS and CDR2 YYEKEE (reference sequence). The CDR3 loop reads CASSLRRRQATSTDTQYF. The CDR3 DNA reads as TGTGCCAGCAGCCTCCGGAGGAGACAGGCCACCTCCACAGATACGCAGTATTTT.

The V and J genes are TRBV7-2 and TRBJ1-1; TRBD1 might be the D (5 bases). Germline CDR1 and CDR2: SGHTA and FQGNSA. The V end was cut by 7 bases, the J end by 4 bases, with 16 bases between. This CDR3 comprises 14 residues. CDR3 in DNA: TGTGCCAGCACCCCGACCCCAGGGATCACTGAAGCTTTCTTT. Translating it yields CASTPTPGITEAFF.